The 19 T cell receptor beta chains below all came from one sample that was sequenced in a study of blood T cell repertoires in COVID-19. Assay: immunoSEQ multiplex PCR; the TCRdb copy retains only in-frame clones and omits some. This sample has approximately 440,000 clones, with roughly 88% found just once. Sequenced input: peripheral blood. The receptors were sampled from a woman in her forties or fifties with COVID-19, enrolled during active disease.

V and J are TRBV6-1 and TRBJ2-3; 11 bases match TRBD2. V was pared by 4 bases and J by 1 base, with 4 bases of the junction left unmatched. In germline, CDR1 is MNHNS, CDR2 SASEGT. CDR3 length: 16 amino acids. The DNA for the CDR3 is TGTGCCAGCAGTGGGTTAGCGGGGGGGGGCACAGATACGCAGTATTTT. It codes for CASSGLAGGGTDTQYF.

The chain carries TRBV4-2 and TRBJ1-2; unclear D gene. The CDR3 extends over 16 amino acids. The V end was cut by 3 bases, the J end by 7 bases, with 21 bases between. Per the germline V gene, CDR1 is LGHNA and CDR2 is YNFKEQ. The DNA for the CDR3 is TGTGCCAGCAGCCAGGGAAGGACGGTGGGAGGACGTGGCTACACCTTC. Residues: CASSQGRTVGGRGYTF.

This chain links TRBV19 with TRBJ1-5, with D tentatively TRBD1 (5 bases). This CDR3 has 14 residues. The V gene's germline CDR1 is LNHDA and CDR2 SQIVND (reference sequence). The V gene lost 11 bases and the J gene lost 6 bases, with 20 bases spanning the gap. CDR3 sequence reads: CAPTGREKGQPQHF. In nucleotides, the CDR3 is TGTGCCCCAACGGGCAGGGAAAAAGGTCAGCCCCAGCATTTT.

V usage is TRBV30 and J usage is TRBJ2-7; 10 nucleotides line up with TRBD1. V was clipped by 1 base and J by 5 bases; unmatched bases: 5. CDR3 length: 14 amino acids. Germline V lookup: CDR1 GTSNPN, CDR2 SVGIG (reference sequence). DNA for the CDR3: TGTGCCTGGAGTGCCGGACAGGGGGTCGACGAGCAGTACTTC. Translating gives CAWSAGQGVDEQYF.

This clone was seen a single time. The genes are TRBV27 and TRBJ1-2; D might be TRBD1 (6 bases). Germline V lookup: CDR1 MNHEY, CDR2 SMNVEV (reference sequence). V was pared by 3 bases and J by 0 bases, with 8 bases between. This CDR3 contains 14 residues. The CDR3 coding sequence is TGTGCCAGCAGTTTGGGGGCCCCTAACTATGGCTACACCTTC. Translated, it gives CASSLGAPNYGYTF.

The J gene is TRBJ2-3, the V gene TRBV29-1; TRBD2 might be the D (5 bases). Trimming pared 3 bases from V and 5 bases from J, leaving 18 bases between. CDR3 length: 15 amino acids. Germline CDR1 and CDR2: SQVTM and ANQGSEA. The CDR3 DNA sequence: TGCAGCGTTGACATCTCCCGGGGTTTAGGAGATACGCAGTATTTT. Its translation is CSVDISRGLGDTQYF.

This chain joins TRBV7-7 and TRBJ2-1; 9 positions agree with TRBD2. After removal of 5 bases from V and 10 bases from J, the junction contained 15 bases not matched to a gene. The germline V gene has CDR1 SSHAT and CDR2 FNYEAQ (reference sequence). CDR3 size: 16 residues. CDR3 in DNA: TGTGCCAGCAGCCCACTGCTGGCGGGGGGGCAGGAGGAGCAGTTCTTC. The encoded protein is CASSPLLAGGQEEQFF.

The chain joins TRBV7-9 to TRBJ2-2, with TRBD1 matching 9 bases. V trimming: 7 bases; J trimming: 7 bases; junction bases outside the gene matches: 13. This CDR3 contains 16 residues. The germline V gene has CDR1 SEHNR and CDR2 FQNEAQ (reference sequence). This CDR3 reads CASNPTGQGKVGELFF. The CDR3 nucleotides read TGTGCCAGCAACCCGACGGGACAGGGAAAGGTCGGGGAGCTGTTTTTT.

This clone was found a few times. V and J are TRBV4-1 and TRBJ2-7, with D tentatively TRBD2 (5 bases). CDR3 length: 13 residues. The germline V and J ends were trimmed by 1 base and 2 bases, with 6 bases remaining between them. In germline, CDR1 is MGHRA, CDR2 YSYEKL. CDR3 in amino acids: CASSQGGTYEQYF. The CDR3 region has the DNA TGCGCCAGCAGCCAAGGAGGGACCTACGAGCAGTACTTC.

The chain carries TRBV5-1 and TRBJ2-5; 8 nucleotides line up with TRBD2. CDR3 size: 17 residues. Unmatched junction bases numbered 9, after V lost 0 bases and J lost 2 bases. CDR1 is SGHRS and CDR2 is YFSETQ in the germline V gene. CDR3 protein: CASSLEPGGPLQETQYF. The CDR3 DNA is TGCGCCAGCAGCTTGGAACCGGGGGGGCCCCTACAAGAGACCCAGTACTTC.

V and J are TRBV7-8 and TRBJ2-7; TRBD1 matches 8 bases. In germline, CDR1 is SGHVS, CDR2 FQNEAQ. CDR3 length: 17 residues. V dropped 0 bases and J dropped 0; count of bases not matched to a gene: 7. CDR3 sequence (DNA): TGTGCCAGCAGCTTAGCGCTGGGACAGGTCAGCTCCTACGAGCAGTACTTC. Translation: CASSLALGQVSSYEQYF.

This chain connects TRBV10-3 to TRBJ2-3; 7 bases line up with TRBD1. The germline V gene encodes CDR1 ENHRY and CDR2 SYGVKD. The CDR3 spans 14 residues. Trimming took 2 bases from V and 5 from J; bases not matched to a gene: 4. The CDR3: CAISERTGQDTQYF. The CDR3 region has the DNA TGTGCCATCAGTGAGCGGACAGGACAAGATACGCAGTATTTT.

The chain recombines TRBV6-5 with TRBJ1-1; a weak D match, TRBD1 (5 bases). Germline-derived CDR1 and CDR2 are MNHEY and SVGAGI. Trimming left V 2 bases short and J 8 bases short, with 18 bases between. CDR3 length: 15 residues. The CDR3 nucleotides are TGTGCCAGCAGTTACCGGCAGGGCACCTCGGTGGAAGCTTTCTTT. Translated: CASSYRQGTSVEAFF.

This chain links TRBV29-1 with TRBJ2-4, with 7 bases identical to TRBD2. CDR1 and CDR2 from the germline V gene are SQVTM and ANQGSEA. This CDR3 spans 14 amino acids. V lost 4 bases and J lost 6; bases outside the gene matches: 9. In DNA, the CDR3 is TGCAGCGTTGGCGGGGGACGGACCACAAACATTCAGTACTTC. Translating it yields CSVGGGRTTNIQYF.

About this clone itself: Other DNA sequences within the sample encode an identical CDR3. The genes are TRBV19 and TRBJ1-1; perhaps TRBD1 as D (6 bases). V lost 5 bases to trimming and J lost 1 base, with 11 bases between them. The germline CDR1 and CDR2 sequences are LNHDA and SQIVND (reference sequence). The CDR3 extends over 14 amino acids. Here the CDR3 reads CASSVTGSNTEAFF. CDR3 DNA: TGTGCCAGTAGTGTTACAGGGTCGAACACTGAAGCTTTCTTT.

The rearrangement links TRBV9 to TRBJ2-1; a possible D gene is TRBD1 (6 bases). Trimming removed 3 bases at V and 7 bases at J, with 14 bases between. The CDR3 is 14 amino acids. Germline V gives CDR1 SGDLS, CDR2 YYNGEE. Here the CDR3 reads CASSAVQGRNEQFF. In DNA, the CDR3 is TGTGCCAGCAGCGCCGTTCAGGGGCGGAATGAGCAGTTCTTC.

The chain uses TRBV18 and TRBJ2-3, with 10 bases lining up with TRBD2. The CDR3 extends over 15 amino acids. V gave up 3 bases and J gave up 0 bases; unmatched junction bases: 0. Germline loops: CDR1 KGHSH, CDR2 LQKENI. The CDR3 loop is CASSPSGGSTDTQYF. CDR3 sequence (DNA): TGTGCCAGCTCACCTAGCGGGGGGAGCACAGATACGCAGTATTTT.

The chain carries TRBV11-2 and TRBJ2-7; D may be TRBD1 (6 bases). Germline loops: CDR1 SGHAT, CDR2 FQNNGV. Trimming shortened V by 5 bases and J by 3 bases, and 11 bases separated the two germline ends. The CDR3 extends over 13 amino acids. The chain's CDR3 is CASSPDSFYEQYF. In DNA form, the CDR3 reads TGTGCCAGCAGCCCGGACAGCTTCTACGAGCAGTACTTC.

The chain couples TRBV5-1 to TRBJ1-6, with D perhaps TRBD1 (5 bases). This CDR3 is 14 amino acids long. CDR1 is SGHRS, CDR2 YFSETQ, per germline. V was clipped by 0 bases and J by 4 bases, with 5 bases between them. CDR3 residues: CASSLEGYNSPLHF. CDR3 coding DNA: TGCGCCAGCAGCTTGGAGGGGTATAATTCACCCCTCCACTTT. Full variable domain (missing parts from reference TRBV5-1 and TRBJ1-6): KAGVTQTPRYLIKTRGQQVTLSCSPISGHRSVSWYQQTPGQGLQFLFEYFSETQRNKGNFPGRFSGRQFSNSRSEMNVSTLELGDSALYLCASSLEGYNSPLHFGNGTRLTVT.